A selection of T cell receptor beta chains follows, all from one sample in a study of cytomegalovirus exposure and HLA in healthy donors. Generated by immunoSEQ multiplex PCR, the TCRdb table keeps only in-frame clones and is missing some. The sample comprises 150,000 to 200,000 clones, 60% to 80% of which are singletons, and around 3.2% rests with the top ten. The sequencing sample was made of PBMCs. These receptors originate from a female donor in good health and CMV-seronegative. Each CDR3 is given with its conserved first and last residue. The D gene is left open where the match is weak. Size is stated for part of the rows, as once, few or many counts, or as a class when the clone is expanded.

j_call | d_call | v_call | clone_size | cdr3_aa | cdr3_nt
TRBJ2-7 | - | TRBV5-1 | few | CASSLDREKYEQYF | TGCGCCAGCAGCTTGGACAGGGAGAAGTACGAGCAGTACTTC
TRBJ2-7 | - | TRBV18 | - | CASSPKGGEQYF | TGTGCCAGCTCACCAAAAGGGGGCGAGCAGTACTTC
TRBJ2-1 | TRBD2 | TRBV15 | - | CATRKRGPYNEQFF | TGTGCCACCAGGAAGCGGGGCCCCTACAATGAGCAGTTCTTC
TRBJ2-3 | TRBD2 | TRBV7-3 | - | CASSPRLAGSTDTQYF | TGTGCCAGCAGCCCTAGACTAGCGGGATCCACAGATACGCAGTATTTT
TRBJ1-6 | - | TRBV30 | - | CAWIGPWGEDSPLHF | TGTGCCTGGATCGGGCCCTGGGGAGAGGATTCACCCCTCCACTTT
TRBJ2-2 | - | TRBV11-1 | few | CASSSAISRGIRAGELFF | TGTGCCAGCAGCTCCGCCATCTCTCGCGGGATAAGGGCCGGGGAGCTGTTTTTT
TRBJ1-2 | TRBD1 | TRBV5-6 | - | CASSLDRAYGYTF | TGTGCCAGCAGCCTTGACAGGGCCTATGGCTACACCTTC
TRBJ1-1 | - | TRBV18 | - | CASSGGMNTEAFF | TGTGCCAGCTCAGGGGGCATGAACACTGAAGCTTTCTTT
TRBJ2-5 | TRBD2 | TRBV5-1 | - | CASSSGSGEETQYF | TGCGCCAGCAGCTCGGGAAGCGGGGAGGAGACCCAGTACTTC
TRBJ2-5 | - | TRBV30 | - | CAWSAGRWETQYF | TGTGCCTGGAGTGCGGGGAGGTGGGAGACCCAGTACTTC
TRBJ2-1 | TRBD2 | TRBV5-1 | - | CASSKKLAGGGDEQFF | TGCGCCAGCAGCAAAAAACTAGCGGGAGGGGGGGATGAGCAGTTCTTC
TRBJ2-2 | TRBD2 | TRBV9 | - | CASSSDTSGLTGELFF | TGTGCCAGCAGCTCAGACACTAGCGGACTCACCGGGGAGCTGTTTTTT
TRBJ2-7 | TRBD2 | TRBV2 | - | CASSDLGGKKQYF | TGTGCCAGCAGTGACCTGGGAGGGAAAAAGCAGTACTTC
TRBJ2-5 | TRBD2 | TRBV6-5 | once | CASSYGLAGKQETQYF | TGTGCCAGCAGTTATGGACTAGCGGGGAAACAAGAGACCCAGTACTTC
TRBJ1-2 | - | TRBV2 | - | CASTRDSGRGYTF | TGTGCCAGCACTCGGGACTCCGGACGTGGCTACACCTTC
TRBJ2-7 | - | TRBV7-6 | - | CASSLAGAESSYEQYF | TGTGCCAGCAGCTTAGCGGGGGCAGAAAGCTCCTACGAGCAGTACTTC
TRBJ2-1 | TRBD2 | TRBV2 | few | CASSEETGLAKDEQFF | TGTGCCAGCAGTGAAGAGACGGGACTAGCAAAGGATGAGCAGTTCTTC
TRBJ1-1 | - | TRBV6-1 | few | CAGGGANTEAFF | TGTGCCGGAGGAGGGGCGAACACTGAAGCTTTCTTT
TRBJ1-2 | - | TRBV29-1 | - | CSAVAGADYGYTF | TGCAGCGCCGTGGCAGGGGCGGACTATGGCTACACCTTC
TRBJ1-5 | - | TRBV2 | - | CASRTDLSNQPQHF | TGTGCCAGCAGGACAGATTTGAGCAATCAGCCCCAGCATTTT